The subject of this entry is one T cell receptor (beta chain). Generated by immunoSEQ multiplex PCR, the TCRdb table keeps only in-frame clones and is missing some. The sample shows about 640 clones, 94% of them seen only once. This sample is drawn from a study of chemoradiotherapy in HPV16-positive cancers. Germline values: CDR1 MDHEN, CDR2 SYDVKM. This CDR3 contains 15 residues. V lost 3 bases to trimming and J lost 8 bases, with 19 bases between them. The chain couples TRBV28 to TRBJ1-2, with a possible D match to TRBD1 (5 bases). The clonotype comes from a human donor with HPV-associated anogenital cancer. Sequenced here: tumor tissue, sampled from a patient who underwent chemoradiotherapy. DNA for the CDR3: TGTGCCAGCAGTTTGGGAGGCTCCGCAGGGAACGGCTACACCTTC. Translated, it gives CASSLGGSAGNGYTF.